This is a list of T cell receptor beta chains from one sample in a study of T-cell reconstitution after alpha-beta-depleted transplantation in children. TCRdb analysed the PCR reads with MiXCR anew, one entry per CDR3 protein. The sample shows around 800,000 distinct CDR3 sequences, 16% of them seen only once. The specimen was PBMCs, mostly from graft donor cells, collected 360 days after TCRalphabeta/CD19-depleted stem cell transplant. The receptors here all came from a male patient under 18 who had a stem cell transplant for acute lymphoblastic leukemia, so the T cells may come from the graft donor. Each CDR3 is given with its conserved first and last residue. D genes are given only for firm matches. Rows give clone size only sometimes, using once, few, many, or a class for an expanded clone.

j_call: TRBJ2-5; d_call: .; clone_size: .; v_call: TRBV7-9; cdr3_length: 15; cdr3_nt: TGTGCCAGCAGCAGCCGGGTGGGTTTCCAAGAGACCCAGTACTTC; cdr3_aa: CASSSRVGFQETQYF
j_call: TRBJ2-1; d_call: .; clone_size: .; v_call: TRBV12-3/TRBV12-4; cdr3_length: 12; cdr3_nt: TGTGCCAGCACGGTGGGCTACAATGAGCAGTTCTTC; cdr3_aa: CASTVGYNEQFF
j_call: TRBJ1-5; d_call: .; clone_size: few; v_call: TRBV10-3; cdr3_length: 13; cdr3_nt: TGTGCCATCAGTGAGTTTGGGAATCAGCCCCAGCATTTT; cdr3_aa: CAISEFGNQPQHF
j_call: TRBJ2-5; d_call: .; clone_size: .; v_call: TRBV20-1; cdr3_length: 14; cdr3_nt: TGCAGTGCCGGCTACCTAGGAGAGGGAGAGACCCAGTACTTC; cdr3_aa: CSAGYLGEGETQYF
j_call: TRBJ1-1; d_call: TRBD1; clone_size: few; v_call: TRBV5-1; cdr3_length: 13; cdr3_nt: TGCGCCAGCAGCACAGGGGGCGCGACTGAAGCTTTCTTT; cdr3_aa: CASSTGGATEAFF
j_call: TRBJ2-4; d_call: TRBD1; clone_size: few; v_call: TRBV5-1; cdr3_length: 19; cdr3_nt: TGCGCCAGCAGCCTATCCGGGACAGGGCAGGGGGTAGCCAAAAACATTCAGTACTTC; cdr3_aa: CASSLSGTGQGVAKNIQYF
j_call: TRBJ2-1; d_call: TRBD2; clone_size: few; v_call: TRBV11-3; cdr3_length: 13; cdr3_nt: TGTGCCAGCAGCGAAACTAGCGGGAAGAGGGAGTTCTTC; cdr3_aa: CASSETSGKREFF
j_call: TRBJ1-2; d_call: TRBD1; clone_size: few; v_call: TRBV12-3/TRBV12-4; cdr3_length: 14; cdr3_nt: TGTGCCAGCAGGCAGACAGGGACTAACTATGGCTACACCTTC; cdr3_aa: CASRQTGTNYGYTF
j_call: TRBJ2-1; d_call: TRBD2; clone_size: .; v_call: TRBV7-3; cdr3_length: 12; cdr3_nt: TGTGCCAGCGGACTAGCGGGAGGAAGGCAGTTCTTC; cdr3_aa: CASGLAGGRQFF
j_call: TRBJ2-1; d_call: TRBD2; clone_size: few; v_call: TRBV7-9; cdr3_length: 15; cdr3_nt: TGTGCCAGCAGCCAAAGACTAGCCCGCTACAATGAGCAGTTCTTC; cdr3_aa: CASSQRLARYNEQFF
j_call: TRBJ2-1; d_call: .; clone_size: few; v_call: TRBV25-1; cdr3_length: 16; cdr3_nt: TGTGCCAGCAGTTTCCGACGGCGGGGCTGGGACAATGAGCAGTTCTTC; cdr3_aa: CASSFRRRGWDNEQFF
j_call: TRBJ2-3; d_call: TRBD1; clone_size: .; v_call: TRBV12-5; cdr3_length: 16; cdr3_nt: TGTGCTAGTGGTTTGGTAGTCGGGACAGGGATGGATACGCAGTATTTT; cdr3_aa: CASGLVVGTGMDTQYF